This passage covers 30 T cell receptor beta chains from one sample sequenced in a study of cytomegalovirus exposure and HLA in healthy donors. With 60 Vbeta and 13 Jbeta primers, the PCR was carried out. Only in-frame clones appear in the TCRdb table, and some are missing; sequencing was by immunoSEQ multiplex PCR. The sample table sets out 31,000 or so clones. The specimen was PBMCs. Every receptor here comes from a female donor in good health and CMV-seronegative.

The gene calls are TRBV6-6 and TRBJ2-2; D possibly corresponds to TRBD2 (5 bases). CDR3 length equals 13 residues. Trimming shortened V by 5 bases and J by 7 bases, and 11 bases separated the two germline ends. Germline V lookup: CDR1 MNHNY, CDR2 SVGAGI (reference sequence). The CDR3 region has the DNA TGTGCCAGCAGTAGAGAGGGCGTCGGGGAGCTGTTTTTT. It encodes CASSREGVGELFF.

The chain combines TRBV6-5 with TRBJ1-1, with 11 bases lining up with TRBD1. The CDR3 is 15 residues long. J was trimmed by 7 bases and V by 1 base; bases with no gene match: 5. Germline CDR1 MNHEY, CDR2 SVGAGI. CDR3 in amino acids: CASSYWGQGGGEAFF. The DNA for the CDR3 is TGTGCCAGCAGTTACTGGGGACAGGGGGGCGGTGAAGCTTTCTTT.

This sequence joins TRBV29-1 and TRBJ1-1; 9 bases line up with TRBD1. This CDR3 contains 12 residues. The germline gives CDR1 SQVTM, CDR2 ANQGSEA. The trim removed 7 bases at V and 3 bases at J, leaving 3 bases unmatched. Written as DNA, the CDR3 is TGCAGCGCTCGGACAGGGGACACTGAAGCTTTCTTT. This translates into CSARTGDTEAFF.

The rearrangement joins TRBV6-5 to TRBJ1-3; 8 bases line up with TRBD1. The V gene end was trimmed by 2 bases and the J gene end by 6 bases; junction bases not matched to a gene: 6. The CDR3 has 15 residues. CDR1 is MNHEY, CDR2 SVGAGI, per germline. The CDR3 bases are TGTGCCAGCAGTTACCAGGGACAGGTGGAAAACACCATATATTTT. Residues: CASSYQGQVENTIYF.

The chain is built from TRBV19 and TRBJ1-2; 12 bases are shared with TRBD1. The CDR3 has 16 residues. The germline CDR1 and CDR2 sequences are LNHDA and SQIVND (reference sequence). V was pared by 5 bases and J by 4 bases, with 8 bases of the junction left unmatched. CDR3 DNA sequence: TGTGCCAGTAGTTCCGGGACAGGGGGCGCCGGCTATGGCTACACCTTC. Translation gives CASSSGTGGAGYGYTF.

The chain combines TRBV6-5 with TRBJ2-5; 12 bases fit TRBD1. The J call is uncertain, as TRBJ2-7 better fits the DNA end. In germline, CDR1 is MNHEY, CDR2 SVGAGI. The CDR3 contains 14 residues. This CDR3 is CASGGQGASYEQYF. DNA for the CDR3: TGTGCCAGCGGGGGACAGGGGGCCTCCTACGAGCAGTACTTC.

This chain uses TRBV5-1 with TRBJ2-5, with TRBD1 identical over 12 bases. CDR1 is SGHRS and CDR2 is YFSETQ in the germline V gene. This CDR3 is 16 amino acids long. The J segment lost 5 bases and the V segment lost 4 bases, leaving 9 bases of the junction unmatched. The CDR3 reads CASSPTLGQGAETQYF. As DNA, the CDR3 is TGCGCCAGCAGCCCCACTCTGGGACAGGGGGCCGAGACCCAGTACTTC.

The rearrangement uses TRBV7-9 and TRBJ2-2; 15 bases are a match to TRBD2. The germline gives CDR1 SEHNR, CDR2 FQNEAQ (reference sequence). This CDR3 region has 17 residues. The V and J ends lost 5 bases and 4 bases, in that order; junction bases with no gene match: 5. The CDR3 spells CASSPGLAGGVTGELFF. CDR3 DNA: TGTGCCAGCAGCCCCGGACTAGCGGGGGGGGTCACCGGGGAGCTGTTTTTT.

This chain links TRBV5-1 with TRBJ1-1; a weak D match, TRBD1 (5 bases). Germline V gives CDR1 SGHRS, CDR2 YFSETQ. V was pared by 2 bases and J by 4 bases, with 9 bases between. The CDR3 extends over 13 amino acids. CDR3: CASSFDRGTEAFF. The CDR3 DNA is TGCGCCAGCAGCTTTGATAGGGGCACTGAAGCTTTCTTT.

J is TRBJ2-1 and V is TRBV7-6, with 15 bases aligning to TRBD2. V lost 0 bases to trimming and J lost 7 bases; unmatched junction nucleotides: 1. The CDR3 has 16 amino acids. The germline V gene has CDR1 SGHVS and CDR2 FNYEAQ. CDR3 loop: CASSLAGLAGGNEQFF. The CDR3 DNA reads TGTGCCAGCAGCTTAGCGGGACTAGCGGGGGGAAATGAGCAGTTCTTC.

CDR3 coding DNA: TGTGCCAGCAGTGAAGCGGGGACTACTTCGAACACCGGGGAGCTGTTTTTT. Its protein is CASSEAGTTSNTGELFF. V is TRBV6-1 and J is TRBJ2-2; 7 bases fit TRBD2. V lost 0 bases, J lost 0 bases, and 4 bases stayed unmatched. The CDR3 consists of 17 residues. Germline V gene data show CDR1 as MNHNS and CDR2 as SASEGT.

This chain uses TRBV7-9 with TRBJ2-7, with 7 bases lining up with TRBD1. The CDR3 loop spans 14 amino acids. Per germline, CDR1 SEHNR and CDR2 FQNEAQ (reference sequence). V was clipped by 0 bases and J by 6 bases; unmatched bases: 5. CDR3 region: CASSLAGGATEQYF. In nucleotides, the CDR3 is TGTGCCAGCAGCTTAGCAGGGGGCGCAACCGAGCAGTACTTC.

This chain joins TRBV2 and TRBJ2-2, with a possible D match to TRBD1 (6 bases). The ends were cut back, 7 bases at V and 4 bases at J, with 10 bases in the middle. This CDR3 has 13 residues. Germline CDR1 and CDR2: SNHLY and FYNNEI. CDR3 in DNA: TGTGCCAGCAATAGAGGGGGCACCGGGGAGCTGTTTTTT. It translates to CASNRGGTGELFF.

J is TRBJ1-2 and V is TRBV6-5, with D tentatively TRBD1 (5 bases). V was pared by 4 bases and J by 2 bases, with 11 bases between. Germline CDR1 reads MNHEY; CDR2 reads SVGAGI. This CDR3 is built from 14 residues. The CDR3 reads CASSWGLHNYGYTF. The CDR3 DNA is TGTGCCAGCAGTTGGGGACTGCACAACTATGGCTACACCTTC.

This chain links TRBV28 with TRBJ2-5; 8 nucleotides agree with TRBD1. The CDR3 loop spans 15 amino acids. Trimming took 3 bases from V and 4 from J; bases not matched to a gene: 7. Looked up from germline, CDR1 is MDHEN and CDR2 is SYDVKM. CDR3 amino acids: CASSFRAGGTETQYF. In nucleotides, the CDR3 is TGTGCCAGCAGTTTTCGGGCAGGGGGCACAGAGACCCAGTACTTC.

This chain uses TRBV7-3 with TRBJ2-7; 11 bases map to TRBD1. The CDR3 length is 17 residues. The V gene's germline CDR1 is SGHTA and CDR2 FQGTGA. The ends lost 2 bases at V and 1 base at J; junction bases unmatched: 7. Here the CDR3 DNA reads TGTGCCAGCAGCTTAGGGACAGGGGGAGTGGGGTCCTACGAGCAGTACTTC. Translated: CASSLGTGGVGSYEQYF.

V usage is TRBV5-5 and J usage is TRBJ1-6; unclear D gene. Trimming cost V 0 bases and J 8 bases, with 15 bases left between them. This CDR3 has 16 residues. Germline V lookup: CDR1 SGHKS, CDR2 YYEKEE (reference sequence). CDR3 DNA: TGTGCCAGCAGCTTGGCCGGGTCCAACGGCTATTCACCCCTCCACTTT. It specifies CASSLAGSNGYSPLHF.

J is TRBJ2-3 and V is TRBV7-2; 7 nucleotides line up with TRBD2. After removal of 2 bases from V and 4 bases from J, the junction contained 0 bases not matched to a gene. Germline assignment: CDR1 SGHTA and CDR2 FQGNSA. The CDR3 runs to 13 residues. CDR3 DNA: TGTGCCAGCAGCTTACTAGCGGCAGATACGCAGTATTTT. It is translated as CASSLLAADTQYF.

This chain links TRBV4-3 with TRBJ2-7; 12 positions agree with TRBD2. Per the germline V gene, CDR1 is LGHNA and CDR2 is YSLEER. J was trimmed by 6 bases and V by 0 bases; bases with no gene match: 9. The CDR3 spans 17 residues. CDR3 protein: CASSQDPSGGALGEQYF. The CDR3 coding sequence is TGCGCCAGCAGCCAAGACCCTAGCGGGGGGGCTCTGGGCGAGCAGTACTTC.

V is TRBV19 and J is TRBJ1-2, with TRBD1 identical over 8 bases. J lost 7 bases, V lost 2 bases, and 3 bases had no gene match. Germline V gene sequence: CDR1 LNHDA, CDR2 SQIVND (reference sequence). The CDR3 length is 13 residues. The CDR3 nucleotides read TGTGCCAGTAGTATACAGGGGGCGTTTGGCTACACCTTC. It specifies CASSIQGAFGYTF.

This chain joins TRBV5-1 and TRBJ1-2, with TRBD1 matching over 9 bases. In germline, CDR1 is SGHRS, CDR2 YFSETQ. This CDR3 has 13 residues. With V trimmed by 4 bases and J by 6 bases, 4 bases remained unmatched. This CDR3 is CASSPGTGNGYTF. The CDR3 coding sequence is TGCGCCAGCAGCCCAGGGACAGGGAATGGCTACACCTTC.

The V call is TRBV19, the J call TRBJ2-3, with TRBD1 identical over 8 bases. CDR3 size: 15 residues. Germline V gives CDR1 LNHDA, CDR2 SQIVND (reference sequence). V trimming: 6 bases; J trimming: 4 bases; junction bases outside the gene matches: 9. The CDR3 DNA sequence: TGTGCCAGTAGCCTCAGGGGGCCCCCCGCAGATACGCAGTATTTT. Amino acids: CASSLRGPPADTQYF.

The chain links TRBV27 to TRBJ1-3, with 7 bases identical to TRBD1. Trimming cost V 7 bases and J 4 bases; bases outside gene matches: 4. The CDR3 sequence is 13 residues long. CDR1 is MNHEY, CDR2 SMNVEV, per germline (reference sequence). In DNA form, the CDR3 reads TGTGCCAGCAAAAGGGACAGAGGAAACACCATATATTTT. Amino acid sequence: CASKRDRGNTIYF.

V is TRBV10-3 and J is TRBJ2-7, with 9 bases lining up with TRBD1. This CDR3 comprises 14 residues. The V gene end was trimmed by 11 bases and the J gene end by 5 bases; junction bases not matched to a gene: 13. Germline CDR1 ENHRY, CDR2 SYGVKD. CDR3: CAVSKGQGLDEQYF. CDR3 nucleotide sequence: TGTGCCGTAAGCAAAGGACAGGGGTTGGACGAGCAGTACTTC.

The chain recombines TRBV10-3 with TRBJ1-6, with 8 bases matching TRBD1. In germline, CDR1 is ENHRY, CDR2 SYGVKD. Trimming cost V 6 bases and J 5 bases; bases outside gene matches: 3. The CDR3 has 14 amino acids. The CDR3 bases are TGTGCCATCAGCTCGACAGGGGATAATTCACCCCTCCACTTT. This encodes CAISSTGDNSPLHF.

CDR3 region: CASSLAWQGAGEQYF. As DNA, the CDR3 is TGTGCCAGCAGCTTAGCGTGGCAGGGGGCTGGGGAGCAGTACTTC. This chain joins TRBV7-6 and TRBJ2-5; 8 nucleotides align to TRBD1. The CDR3 loop spans 15 amino acids. The V gene end was trimmed by 0 bases and the J gene end by 11 bases; junction bases not matched to a gene: 11. Germline V gives CDR1 SGHVS, CDR2 FNYEAQ.

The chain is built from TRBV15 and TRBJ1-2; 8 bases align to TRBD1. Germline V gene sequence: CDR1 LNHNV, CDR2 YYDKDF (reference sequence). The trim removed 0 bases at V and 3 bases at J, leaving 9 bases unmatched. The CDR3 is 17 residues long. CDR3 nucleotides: TGTGCCACCAGCAGAGATTTCGGCAGGGGGCCTTACTATGGCTACACCTTC. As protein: CATSRDFGRGPYYGYTF.

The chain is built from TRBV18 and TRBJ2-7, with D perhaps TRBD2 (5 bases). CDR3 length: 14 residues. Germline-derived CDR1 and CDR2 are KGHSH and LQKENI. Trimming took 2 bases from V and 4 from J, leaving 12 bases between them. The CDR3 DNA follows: TGTGCCAGCTCACCAATCGGAGGACTTTACGAGCAGTACTTC. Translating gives CASSPIGGLYEQYF. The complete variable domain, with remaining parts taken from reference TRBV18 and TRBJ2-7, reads NAGVMQNPRHLVRRRGQEARLRCSPMKGHSHVYWYRQLPEEGLKFMVYLQKENIIDESGMPKERFSAEFPKEGPSILRIQQVVRGDSAAYFCASSPIGGLYEQYFGPGTRLTVT.

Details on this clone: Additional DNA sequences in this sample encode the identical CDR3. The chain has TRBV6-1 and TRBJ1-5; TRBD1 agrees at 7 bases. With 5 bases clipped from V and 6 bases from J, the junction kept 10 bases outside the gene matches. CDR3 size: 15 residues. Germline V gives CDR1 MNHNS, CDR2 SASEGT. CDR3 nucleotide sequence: TGTGCCAGCAGTCGAGAACAGGGGTATAGTCAGCCCCAGCATTTT. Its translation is CASSREQGYSQPQHF.

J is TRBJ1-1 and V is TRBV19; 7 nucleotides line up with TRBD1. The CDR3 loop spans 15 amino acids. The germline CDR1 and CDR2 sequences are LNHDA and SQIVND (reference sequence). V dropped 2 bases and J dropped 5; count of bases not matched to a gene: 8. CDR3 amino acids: CASSISGTVRTEAFF. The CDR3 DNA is TGTGCCAGTAGTATAAGTGGGACAGTTAGAACTGAAGCTTTCTTT.